The TCR beta chain under discussion was sequenced for a study of cytomegalovirus exposure and HLA in healthy donors. Study conclusions and caveats: Most TCR sequences showed up rarely, but some public TCRs showed up in many donors. Subsequent analysis found a tendency for first-cohort TCR clusters to co-occur within the 120 or so validation repertoires. The study designated 150 or so TCR beta chains cytomegalovirus-associated.

Comment on this clone: Antigen specificity is unknown.

Generated by immunoSEQ multiplex PCR, the TCRdb table keeps only in-frame clones and is missing some. The sample includes about 140,000 clones, around 84% seen only once; the top ten take 8.5% to 9.5%. The J segment lost 7 bases and the V segment lost 2 bases, leaving 1 base of the junction unmatched. The CDR3 length is 13 residues. In germline, CDR1 is SGDLS, CDR2 YYNGEE. The source of this sequence is a man aged 18 to 30 in good health and CMV-seropositive. V is TRBV9 and J is TRBJ2-1; TRBD1 matches at 9 bases. The sample comprised PBMCs. This CDR3 reads CASSVGTGNEQFF. The CDR3 bases are TGTGCCAGCAGCGTGGGGACAGGGAATGAGCAGTTCTTC. Looking up the rest from reference TRBV9 and TRBJ2-1 gives the full variable domain: DSGVTQTPKHLITATGQRVTLRCSPRSGDLSVYWYQQSLDQGLQFLIQYYNGEERAKGNILERFSAQQFPDLHSELNLSSLELGDSALYFCASSVGTGNEQFFGPGTRLTVL.